One sample yielded the 16 T cell receptor beta chains listed below, sequenced in a study of response to subunit inactivated influenza vaccine. TCRdb ran MiXCR on the RT-PCR reads and lists one entry per CDR3 protein. This sample has 710,000 or so distinct CDR3 sequences, with less than 20% found just once. Material: PBMCs from blood, obtained 12 days after vaccination. These receptors came from a man aged 45-60 years who received an inactivated influenza vaccine.

This clonotype was seen a handful of times. The chain joins TRBV19 to TRBJ2-1; the match to TRBD2 covers 7 bases. The CDR3 spans 15 residues. Germline lookup yields CDR1 LNHDA and CDR2 SQIVND (reference sequence). The V and J ends lost 0 bases and 6 bases, in that order; junction bases with no gene match: 5. The DNA of the CDR3 is TGTGCCAGTAGTATAGAGTTGGGACTACCCAATGAGCAGTTCTTC. This sequence encodes CASSIELGLPNEQFF. Using reference TRBV19 and TRBJ2-1 for the parts outside the CDR3, the full variable domain is DGGITQSPKYLFRKEGQNVTLSCEQNLNHDAMYWYRQDPGQGLRLIYYSQIVNDFQKGDIAEGYSVSREKKESFPLTVTSAQKNPTAFYLCASSIELGLPNEQFFGPGTRLTVL.

This clonotype was observed a handful of times. V and J are TRBV9 and TRBJ2-3; D tentatively reads TRBD1 or TRBD2 (5 bases each). V gave up 3 bases and J gave up 3 bases, with 14 bases separating them. CDR3 size: 15 residues. The V gene's germline CDR1 is SGDLS and CDR2 YYNGEE. CDR3 in amino acids: CASSAWGTVTDTQYF. The DNA of the CDR3 is TGTGCCAGCAGCGCCTGGGGGACGGTAACAGATACGCAGTATTTT. Full variable domain (rest looked up from reference TRBV9 and TRBJ2-3): DSGVTQTPKHLITATGQRVTLRCSPRSGDLSVYWYQQSLDQGLQFLIQYYNGEERAKGNILERFSAQQFPDLHSELNLSSLELGDSALYFCASSAWGTVTDTQYFGPGTRLTVL.

The rearrangement joins TRBV20-1 to TRBJ2-7; TRBD1 aligns across 8 bases. Germline CDR1 reads DFQATT; CDR2 reads SNEGSKA (reference sequence). This CDR3 has 16 residues. V lost 1 base to trimming and J lost 3 bases; unmatched junction nucleotides: 11. The CDR3 reads CSARGKTGQEYYEQYF. CDR3 DNA sequence: TGCAGTGCTAGAGGGAAAACGGGACAGGAGTACTACGAGCAGTACTTC.

This clonotype was seen ten or more times. The rearrangement uses TRBV4-1 and TRBJ2-7, with 7 positions matching TRBD1. V trimming: 0 bases; J trimming: 1 base; junction bases outside the gene matches: 9. The CDR3 contains 17 residues. The germline V gene has CDR1 MGHRA and CDR2 YSYEKL. CDR3: CASSQDLDRLTSYEQYF. The CDR3 DNA reads as TGCGCCAGCAGCCAAGACTTGGACAGGCTGACATCCTACGAGCAGTACTTC.

This clonotype was observed a handful of times. The V call is TRBV14, the J call TRBJ1-6; D remains ambiguous. CDR3 length equals 14 residues. Trimming shortened V by 0 bases and J by 4 bases, and 4 bases separated the two germline ends. Germline assignment: CDR1 SGHDN and CDR2 FVKESK. The CDR3 loop is CASSQELYNSPLHF. CDR3 coding DNA: TGTGCCAGCAGCCAAGAACTGTATAATTCACCCCTCCACTTT.

This clonotype was detected a few times. V usage is TRBV24-1 and J usage is TRBJ2-2, with 7 bases matching TRBD1. The CDR3 consists of 18 residues. V lost 2 bases to trimming and J lost 4 bases; unmatched junction nucleotides: 12. CDR1 KGHDR and CDR2 SFDVKD come from the germline V gene. The DNA of the CDR3 is TGTGCCACCAGTGATTCCCAACAGGGGATGAGTCGCACCGGGGAGCTGTTTTTT. Its translation is CATSDSQQGMSRTGELFF.

Ten or more counts support this clonotype. The rearrangement uses TRBV29-1 and TRBJ2-5; 9 bases agree with TRBD2. Trimming removed 5 bases from V and 3 bases from J; junction bases left unmatched: 4. Germline CDR1 and CDR2: SQVTM and ANQGSEA. This CDR3 has 13 residues. DNA of the CDR3: TGCAGCGTTCTGGTAGCGGGGGAAGAGACCCAGTACTTC. Amino acids: CSVLVAGEETQYF.

This clonotype occurred a few times. The chain carries TRBV7-3 and TRBJ1-1, with 7 bases identical to TRBD1. CDR1 is SGHTA, CDR2 FQGTGA, per germline. The V and J ends lost 6 bases and 4 bases, in that order; junction bases with no gene match: 11. CDR3 size: 15 residues. CDR3 protein: CASSPGRDSSTEAFF. The DNA of the CDR3 is TGTGCCAGCAGTCCCGGGCGGGACAGTAGCACTGAAGCTTTCTTT.

This clonotype was seen more than once but under ten times. The chain joins TRBV5-1 to TRBJ2-1, with TRBD2 matching 14 bases. This CDR3 has 16 amino acids. Germline trimming cut 0 bases from V and 7 bases from J; bases unmatched to any gene: 3. Germline V gene sequence: CDR1 SGHRS, CDR2 YFSETQ. CDR3 residues: CASSLEGLAGVNEQFF. The DNA of the CDR3 is TGCGCCAGCAGCTTGGAGGGACTAGCGGGAGTTAATGAGCAGTTCTTC.

The chain links TRBV25-1 to TRBJ2-7; D gene ambiguous. Per the germline V gene, CDR1 is MGHDK and CDR2 is SYGVNS. The CDR3 consists of 11 residues. Trimming took off 4 bases at V and 3 bases at J, with 4 bases between the two ends. CDR3 residues: CASSGIYEQYF. Here the CDR3 DNA reads TGTGCCAGCAGTGGTATCTACGAGCAGTACTTC.

This clonotype was seen a handful of times. The V gene is TRBV12-3 or TRBV12-4, the J gene TRBJ1-1, with D uncertain. Trimming removed 5 bases at V and 2 bases at J, with 12 bases between. The CDR3 covers 14 residues. CDR3 amino acids: CASSPERFNTEAFF. CDR3 nucleotide sequence: TGTGCCAGCAGTCCCGAGCGATTTAACACTGAAGCTTTCTTT.

This clonotype has just a few counts. The CDR3 sequence: CASSNGGSAYEQYF. CDR3 DNA: TGTGCCAGCAGCAATGGCGGGAGCGCCTACGAGCAGTACTTC. This chain connects TRBV7-9 to TRBJ2-7; the match to TRBD2 covers 7 bases. This CDR3 is built from 14 residues. The V and J ends lost 5 bases and 2 bases, in that order; junction bases with no gene match: 6. CDR1 is SEHNR, CDR2 FQNEAQ, per germline (reference sequence). The entire variable domain, with the rest obtained from reference TRBV7-9 and TRBJ2-7, is as follows: DTGVSQNPRHKITKRGQNVTFRCDPISEHNRLYWYRQTLGQGPEFLTYFQNEAQLEKSRLLSDRFSAERPKGSFSTLEIQRTEQGDSAMYLCASSNGGSAYEQYFGPGTRLTVT.

V usage is TRBV27 and J usage is TRBJ2-1; 14 bases align to TRBD2. The CDR3 consists of 20 residues. CDR1 and CDR2 from the germline V gene are MNHEY and SMNVEV (reference sequence). V shed 4 bases, J shed 9 bases, and the junction held 20 bases outside the gene matches. The CDR3 bases are TGTGCCAGCAGTTCCCAGGCCTCCTCCTCGGGACTAGCGGGAGTAGGTGAGCAGTTCTTC. Translation gives CASSSQASSSGLAGVGEQFF.

Here the CDR3 reads CASSTPLAGDLTDTQYF. The CDR3 DNA follows: TGTGCCAGCAGTACCCCCCTAGCGGGGGACCTCACAGATACGCAGTATTTT. The rearrangement uses TRBV6-1 and TRBJ2-3, with 10 positions matching TRBD2. CDR1 is MNHNS, CDR2 SASEGT, per germline. Trimming cost V 5 bases and J 2 bases; bases outside gene matches: 10. The CDR3 covers 17 residues.

In DNA form, the CDR3 reads TGTGCCAGCAGCCGAGAAACCCAGGGCTCCTTGGAGCAGTACTTC. This sequence encodes CASSRETQGSLEQYF. V gene TRBV14 combines with J gene TRBJ2-7; a possible D gene is TRBD1 (5 bases). V lost 4 bases to trimming and J lost 7 bases, with 20 bases between them. The length of the CDR3 is 15 residues. Per germline, CDR1 SGHDN and CDR2 FVKESK.

This sequence joins TRBV12-3 or TRBV12-4 and TRBJ1-1, with a tentative D call TRBD1 (5 bases). The CDR3 has 15 residues. Trimming shortened V by 7 bases and J by 5 bases, and 20 bases separated the two germline ends. The chain's CDR3 is CASTRVGGGWTEAFF. For the CDR3, the DNA is TGTGCCAGCACCCGAGTCGGGGGGGGTTGGACTGAAGCTTTCTTT.